This is a list of T cell receptor beta chains from one sample in a study of cytomegalovirus exposure and HLA in healthy donors. The protocol was immunoSEQ multiplex PCR, while the TCRdb copy is restricted to in-frame clones and leaves out a portion. The top ten clones hold less than 6% of a sample with 150,000 to 200,000 clones, about four fifths of them seen once. Sequenced: PBMCs. The receptors were sampled from a young woman in good health and CMV-seropositive. The CDR3 runs from the conserved cysteine through the conserved F or W. A D gene is named only where the DNA matches it firmly. Rows give clone size only sometimes, using once, few, many, or a class for an expanded clone.

CASEGPVGGWGEQYF,TGTGCCAGCGAGGGTCCTGTGGGGGGTTGGGGGGAGCAGTACTTC,-,TRBJ2-7,-,TRBV11-1
CASRSRSYGYTF,TGTGCCAGCAGGTCCCGGAGCTATGGCTACACCTTC,-,TRBJ1-2,once,TRBV6-6
CATQDSFYNEQFF,TGTGCCACTCAGGACAGTTTTTACAATGAGCAGTTCTTC,-,TRBJ2-1,once,TRBV6-1
CASSRELGNTIYF,TGTGCCAGCAGCCGGGAGCTGGGAAACACCATATATTTT,-,TRBJ1-3,-,TRBV28
CASSPAGQLGVQPQHF,TGTGCCAGCTCACCAGCGGGACAGCTAGGGGTTCAGCCCCAGCATTTT,TRBD1,TRBJ1-5,-,TRBV18
CASSTTQGGSTEAFF,TGTGCCAGTAGCACGACCCAGGGAGGTAGCACTGAAGCTTTCTTT,-,TRBJ1-1,-,TRBV19
CASSLGRGATSTDTQYF,TGTGCCAGCAGTTTAGGGCGGGGGGCAACTAGCACAGATACGCAGTATTTT,TRBD2,TRBJ2-3,-,TRBV27
CASSSRAPGEKLFF,TGTGCCAGCAGCTCCCGGGCCCCGGGAGAAAAACTGTTTTTT,-,TRBJ1-4,-,TRBV5-4
CASSQSVGANNEQFF,TGTGCCAGCTCACAAAGCGTAGGAGCGAACAATGAGCAGTTCTTC,-,TRBJ2-1,-,TRBV18
CASSFGAGEGGGYGYTF,TGTGCCAGCAGCTTTGGTGCAGGGGAGGGTGGTGGCTATGGCTACACCTTC,-,TRBJ1-2,-,TRBV5-6
CASGENVNTEVFF,TGTGCCAGTGGAGAAAACGTGAACACTGAAGTTTTCTTT,-,TRBJ1-1,-,TRBV18
CASSEISGQGISYEQYF,TGCGCCAGCAGTGAGATCTCGGGACAGGGGATCTCCTACGAGCAGTACTTC,TRBD1,TRBJ2-7,many,TRBV10-2
CASSPLTSSSEKLFF,TGCGCCAGCAGCCCACTGACTAGTTCTTCCGAAAAACTGTTTTTT,-,TRBJ1-4,-,TRBV5-1
CSALQIYEQYF,TGCAGTGCCCTCCAGATTTACGAGCAGTACTTC,-,TRBJ2-7,-,TRBV20-1
CAGSIGTGSILAKNIQYF,TGTGCCGGCAGTATTGGGACAGGTTCTATTCTAGCCAAAAACATTCAGTACTTC,TRBD1,TRBJ2-4,once,TRBV27
CASSSTGYEQYF,TGTGCCAGCAGCTCAACAGGTTACGAGCAGTACTTC,-,TRBJ2-7,-,TRBV7-2
CASSSQAFTEAFF,TGTGCCAGCAGTTCACAGGCTTTCACTGAAGCTTTCTTT,-,TRBJ1-1,-,TRBV5-4
CAITRDRGYNEQFF,TGTGCCATCACCCGGGACAGGGGATACAATGAGCAGTTCTTC,TRBD1,TRBJ2-1,-,TRBV10-3
CASRAGQGYYNEQFF,TGTGCCAGCAGGGCGGGACAGGGATACTACAATGAGCAGTTCTTC,TRBD1,TRBJ2-1,-,TRBV6-1
CASCKEGTGNQPQHF,TGTGCCAGCTGTAAAGAGGGGACAGGCAATCAGCCCCAGCATTTT,TRBD1,TRBJ1-5,-,TRBV2
CATRTGRGNYEQYF,TGCGCCACCCGGACAGGAAGGGGCAACTACGAGCAGTACTTC,TRBD1,TRBJ2-7,-,TRBV10-2
CASSAWTEEKLFF,TGTGCCAGCAGCGCCTGGACAGAAGAAAAACTGTTTTTT,-,TRBJ1-4,-,TRBV11-2
CASSLTGLPYEQYF,TGTGCCAGCAGCTTGACAGGCCTGCCCTACGAGCAGTACTTC,-,TRBJ2-7,-,TRBV5-6
CASSSTSGNYNEQFF,TGTGCCAGCAGCTCGACTAGCGGGAACTACAATGAGCAGTTCTTC,TRBD2,TRBJ2-1,-,TRBV4-2
CASSVYRVVGSGELFF,TGTGCCAGCAGCGTCTACAGGGTCGTTGGATCCGGGGAGCTGTTTTTT,-,TRBJ2-2,-,TRBV9
CASSLLQGLGGQETQYF,TGTGCCAGCAGCTTGTTACAGGGGTTAGGGGGTCAGGAGACCCAGTACTTC,TRBD1,TRBJ2-5,-,TRBV7-9
CASNRRPAGEETQYF,TGTGCCAGCAACCGCCGACCAGCGGGAGAAGAGACCCAGTACTTC,TRBD2,TRBJ2-5,-,TRBV7-2
CASSLAPGGADEKLFF,TGTGCCAGCAGCTTAGCCCCAGGGGGCGCAGATGAAAAACTGTTTTTT,TRBD1,TRBJ1-4,-,TRBV7-9
CASSFGGGTGELFF,TGTGCCAGCAGCTTCGGGGGTGGGACCGGGGAGCTGTTTTTT,-,TRBJ2-2,-,TRBV11-3
CASGGSSYNEQFF,TGTGCCAGCGGCGGGAGCTCCTACAATGAGCAGTTCTTC,TRBD2,TRBJ2-1,-,TRBV6-5
CASQQGSYNEQFF,TGTGCCAGCCAACAGGGCTCCTACAATGAGCAGTTCTTC,-,TRBJ2-1,-,TRBV15
CASSLSSGRAEAFF,TGTGCCAGCAGCTTGAGTTCAGGGAGGGCTGAAGCTTTCTTT,-,TRBJ1-1,few,TRBV5-4
CASSQETGLREKLFF,TGCGCCAGCAGCCAAGAGACAGGGCTGAGGGAAAAACTGTTTTTT,TRBD1,TRBJ1-4,-,TRBV4-3